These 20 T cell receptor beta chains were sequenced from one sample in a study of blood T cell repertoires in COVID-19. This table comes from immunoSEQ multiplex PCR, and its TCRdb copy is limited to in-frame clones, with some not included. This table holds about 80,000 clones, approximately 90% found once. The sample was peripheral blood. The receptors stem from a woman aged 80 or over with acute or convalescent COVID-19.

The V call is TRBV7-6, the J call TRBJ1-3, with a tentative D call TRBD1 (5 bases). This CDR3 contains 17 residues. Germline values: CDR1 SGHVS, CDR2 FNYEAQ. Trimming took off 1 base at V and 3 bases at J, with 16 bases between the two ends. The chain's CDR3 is CASSLGAPGKDGNTIYF. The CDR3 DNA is TGTGCCAGCAGCTTAGGGGCCCCAGGGAAAGATGGAAACACCATATATTTT.

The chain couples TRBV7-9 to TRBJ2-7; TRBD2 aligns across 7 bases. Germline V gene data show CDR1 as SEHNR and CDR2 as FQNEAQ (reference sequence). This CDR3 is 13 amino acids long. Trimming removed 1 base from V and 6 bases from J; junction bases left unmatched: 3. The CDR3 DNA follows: TGTGCCAGCAGCTTAGGGACTAGATTCGAGCAGTACTTC. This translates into CASSLGTRFEQYF.

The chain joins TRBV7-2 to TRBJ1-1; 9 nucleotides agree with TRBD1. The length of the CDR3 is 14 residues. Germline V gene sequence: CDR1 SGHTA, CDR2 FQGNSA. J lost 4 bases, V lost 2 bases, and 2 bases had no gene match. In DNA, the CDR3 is TGTGCCAGCAGCTTAAGGGACAGGGCCACTGAAGCTTTCTTT. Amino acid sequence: CASSLRDRATEAFF.

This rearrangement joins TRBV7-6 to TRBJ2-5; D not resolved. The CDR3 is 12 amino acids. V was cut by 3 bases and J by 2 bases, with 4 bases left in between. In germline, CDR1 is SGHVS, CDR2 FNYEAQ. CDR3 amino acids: CASSLAQETQYF. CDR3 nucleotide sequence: TGTGCCAGCAGCTTGGCACAAGAGACCCAGTACTTC.

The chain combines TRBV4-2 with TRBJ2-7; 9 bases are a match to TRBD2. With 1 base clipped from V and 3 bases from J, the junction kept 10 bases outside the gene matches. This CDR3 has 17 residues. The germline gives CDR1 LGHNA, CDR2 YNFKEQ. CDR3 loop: CASSQGGAGLADYEQYF. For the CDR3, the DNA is TGTGCCAGCAGCCAAGGGGGGGCGGGACTAGCAGACTACGAGCAGTACTTC.

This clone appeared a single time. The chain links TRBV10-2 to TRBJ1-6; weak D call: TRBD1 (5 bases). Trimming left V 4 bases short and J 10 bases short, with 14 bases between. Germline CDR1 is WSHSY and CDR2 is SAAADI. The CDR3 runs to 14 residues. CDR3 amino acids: CASSVMGGRSPLHF. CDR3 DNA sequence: TGCGCCAGCAGTGTCATGGGGGGGAGATCACCCCTCCACTTT.

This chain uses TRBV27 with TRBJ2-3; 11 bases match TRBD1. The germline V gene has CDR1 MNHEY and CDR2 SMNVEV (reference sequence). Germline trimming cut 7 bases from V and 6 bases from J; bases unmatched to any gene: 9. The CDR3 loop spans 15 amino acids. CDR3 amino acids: CASTRRTGGEDTQYF. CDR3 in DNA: TGTGCCAGCACTCGGAGGACAGGGGGCGAGGATACGCAGTATTTT.

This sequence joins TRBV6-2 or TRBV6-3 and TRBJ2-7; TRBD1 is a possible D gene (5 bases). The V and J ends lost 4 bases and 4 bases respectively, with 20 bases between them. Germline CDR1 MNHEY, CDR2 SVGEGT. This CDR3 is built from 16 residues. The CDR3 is CASSWGGSQVAYEQYF. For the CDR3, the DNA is TGTGCCAGCAGTTGGGGCGGTTCCCAAGTCGCTTACGAGCAGTACTTC.

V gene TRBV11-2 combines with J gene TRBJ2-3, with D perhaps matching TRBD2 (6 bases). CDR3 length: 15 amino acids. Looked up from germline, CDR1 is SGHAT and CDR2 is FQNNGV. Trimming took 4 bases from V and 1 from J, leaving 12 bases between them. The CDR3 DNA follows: TGTGCCAGCAGCTCCCTCGGAGGGGGCACAGATACGCAGTATTTT. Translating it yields CASSSLGGGTDTQYF.

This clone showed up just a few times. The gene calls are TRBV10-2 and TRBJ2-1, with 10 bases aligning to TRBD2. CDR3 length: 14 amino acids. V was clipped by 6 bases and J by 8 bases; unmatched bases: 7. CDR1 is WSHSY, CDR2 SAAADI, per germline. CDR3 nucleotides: TGCGCCAGCAGGCCTAGCGGGAGCGGCGATGAGCAGTTCTTC. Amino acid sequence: CASRPSGSGDEQFF.

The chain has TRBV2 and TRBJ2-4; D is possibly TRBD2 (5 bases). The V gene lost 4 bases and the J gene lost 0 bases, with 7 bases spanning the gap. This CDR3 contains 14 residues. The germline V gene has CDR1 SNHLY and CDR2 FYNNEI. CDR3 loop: CASSGGLAKNIQYF. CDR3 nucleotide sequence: TGTGCCAGCAGTGGCGGACTAGCCAAAAACATTCAGTACTTC.

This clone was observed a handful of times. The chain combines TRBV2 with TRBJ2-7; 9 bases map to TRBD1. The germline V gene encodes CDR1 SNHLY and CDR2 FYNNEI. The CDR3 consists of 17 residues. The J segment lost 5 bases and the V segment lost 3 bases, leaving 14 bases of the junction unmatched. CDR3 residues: CASSDRVGGTGMNEQYF. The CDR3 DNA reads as TGTGCCAGCAGTGATCGTGTTGGGGGGACAGGGATGAACGAGCAGTACTTC.

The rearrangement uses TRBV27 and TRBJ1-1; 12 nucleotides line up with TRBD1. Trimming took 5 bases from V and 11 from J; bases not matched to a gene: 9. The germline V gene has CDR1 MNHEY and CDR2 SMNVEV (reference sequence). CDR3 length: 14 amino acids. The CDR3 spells CASSIGGQGAVAFF. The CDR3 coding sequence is TGTGCCAGCAGTATAGGGGGACAGGGGGCAGTGGCTTTCTTT.

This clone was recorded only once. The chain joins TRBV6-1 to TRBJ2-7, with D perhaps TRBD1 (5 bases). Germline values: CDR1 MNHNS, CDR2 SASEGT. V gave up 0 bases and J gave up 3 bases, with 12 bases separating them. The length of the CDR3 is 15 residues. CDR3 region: CASSEAGQGIYEQYF. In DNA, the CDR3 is TGTGCCAGCAGTGAAGCGGGGCAGGGCATCTACGAGCAGTACTTC.

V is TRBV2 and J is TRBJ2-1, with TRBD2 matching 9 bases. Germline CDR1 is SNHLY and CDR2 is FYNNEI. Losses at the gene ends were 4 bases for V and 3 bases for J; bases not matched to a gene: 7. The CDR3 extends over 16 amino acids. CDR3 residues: CASSATSGIFYNEQFF. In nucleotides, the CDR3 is TGTGCCAGCAGTGCGACTAGCGGAATTTTCTACAATGAGCAGTTCTTC.

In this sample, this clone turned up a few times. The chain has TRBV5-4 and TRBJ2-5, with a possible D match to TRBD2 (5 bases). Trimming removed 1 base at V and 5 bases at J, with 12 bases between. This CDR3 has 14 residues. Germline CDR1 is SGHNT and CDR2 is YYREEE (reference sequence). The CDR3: CASSLMKSGETQYF. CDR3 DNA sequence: TGTGCCAGCAGCTTGATGAAGTCGGGGGAGACCCAGTACTTC.

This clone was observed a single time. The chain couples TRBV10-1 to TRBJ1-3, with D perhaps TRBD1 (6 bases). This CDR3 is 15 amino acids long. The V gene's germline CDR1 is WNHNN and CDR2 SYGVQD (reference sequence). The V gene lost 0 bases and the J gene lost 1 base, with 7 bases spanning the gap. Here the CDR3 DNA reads TGCGCCAGCAGTGAGTCAGGGGGTTCTGGAAACACCATATATTTT. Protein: CASSESGGSGNTIYF.

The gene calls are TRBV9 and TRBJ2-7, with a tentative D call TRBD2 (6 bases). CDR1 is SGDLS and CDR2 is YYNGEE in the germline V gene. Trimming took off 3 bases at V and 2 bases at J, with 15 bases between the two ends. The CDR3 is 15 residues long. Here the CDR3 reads CASSGPGVSPYEQYF. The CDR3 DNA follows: TGTGCCAGCAGCGGACCGGGAGTATCCCCCTACGAGCAGTACTTC.

The CDR3 loop is CATSRVSGTDTQYF. DNA of the CDR3: TGTGCCACCAGCAGAGTTTCGGGCACAGATACGCAGTATTTT. The chain combines TRBV15 with TRBJ2-3; D remains ambiguous. The CDR3 covers 14 residues. V was trimmed by 1 base and J by 1 base, leaving 6 bases between them. The germline CDR1 and CDR2 sequences are LNHNV and YYDKDF (reference sequence).

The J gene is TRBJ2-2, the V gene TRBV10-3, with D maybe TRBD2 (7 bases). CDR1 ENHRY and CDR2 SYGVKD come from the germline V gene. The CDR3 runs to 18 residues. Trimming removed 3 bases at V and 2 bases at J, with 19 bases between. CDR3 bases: TGTGCCATCAGTGAACGGGGGGCGGCGGGGAAAAACACCGGGGAGCTGTTTTTT. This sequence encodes CAISERGAAGKNTGELFF.